The 24 T cell receptor beta chains below were found in one sample sequenced in a study of shared clonotypes between healthy human individuals (dated by TCRdb to the early 2020s). The library was prepared using the immunoSEQ multiplex PCR assay. TCRdb holds this immuneACCESS table with in-frame rearrangements only. Some clones are missing; in checked studies, unresolved V genes explain under half, and the rest has no known cause. Present in this sample are more than 2 million clones, approximately 96% of which were seen just once. Roughly 0.13% of the sample lies in the top ten. The specimen was naive CD4+ T cells sorted from blood. Per the publication, the cell subset or site label means: CD45RA+ positively selected. These receptor sequences come from a man between 18 and 35 years old in good health.

V and J are TRBV7-6 and TRBJ2-1; 9 nucleotides match TRBD2. V lost 5 bases to trimming and J lost 2 bases; unmatched junction nucleotides: 4. In germline, CDR1 is SGHVS, CDR2 FNYEAQ. The CDR3 runs 15 residues. The CDR3 is CASSPSGVTYNEQFF. The CDR3 DNA reads TGTGCCAGCAGCCCTAGCGGGGTAACCTACAATGAGCAGTTCTTC.

The CDR3 sequence: CASSQDLDRGPLETQYF. The CDR3 DNA sequence: TGTGCCAGCAGCCAGGATTTGGACAGGGGGCCTTTAGAGACGCAGTATTTT. The rearrangement uses TRBV4-2 and TRBJ2-3; 11 bases line up with TRBD1. CDR1 is LGHNA, CDR2 YNFKEQ, per germline. V shed 3 bases and J 9 bases; nucleotides not matched to a gene: 14. The CDR3 covers 17 residues.

This clone was recorded only once. The chain couples TRBV5-1 to TRBJ2-7; 11 nucleotides agree with TRBD2. The trim removed 0 bases at V and 5 bases at J, leaving 7 bases unmatched. CDR3 length equals 16 residues. Looked up from germline, CDR1 is SGHRS and CDR2 is YFSETQ. CDR3 protein: CASSLGLAGTKNEQYF. In DNA form, the CDR3 reads TGCGCCAGCAGCTTGGGACTAGCGGGAACTAAGAACGAGCAGTACTTC.

The sample holds one count of this clone. The chain recombines TRBV6-5 with TRBJ1-4, with no clear D. V was clipped by 6 bases and J by 5 bases, with 13 bases between them. Germline CDR1 reads MNHEY; CDR2 reads SVGAGI. The CDR3 is 14 amino acids. For the CDR3, the DNA is TGTGCCAGCAGACCGGCCGATCGGAATGAAAAACTGTTTTTT. It codes for CASRPADRNEKLFF.

This clone has a single count. The gene calls are TRBV27 and TRBJ1-1, with D maybe TRBD1 (6 bases). CDR1 and CDR2 (germline): MNHEY, SMNVEV (reference sequence). CDR3 length: 14 residues. Trimming left V 7 bases short and J 5 bases short, with 17 bases between. The CDR3 region has the DNA TGTGCCAGCATCACTAACAGGGTGGAAACTGAAGCTTTCTTT. The encoded protein is CASITNRVETEAFF.

This sequence joins TRBV5-4 and TRBJ2-1, with a possible D match to TRBD2 (5 bases). The V gene lost 4 bases and the J gene lost 0 bases, with 20 bases spanning the gap. There are 18 residues in the CDR3. CDR1 is SGHNT and CDR2 is YYREEE in the germline V gene (reference sequence). The CDR3: CASSRIQASLSSYNEQFF. CDR3 sequence (DNA): TGTGCCAGCAGCCGGATCCAGGCTAGCCTTAGCTCCTACAATGAGCAGTTCTTC.

The rearrangement uses TRBV6-5 and TRBJ2-7; TRBD1 or TRBD2 may be the D gene (5 bases each). This CDR3 contains 14 residues. The V end lost 6 bases, the J end lost 6 bases, and 18 bases lay between the germline ends. Germline CDR1 reads MNHEY; CDR2 reads SVGAGI. This chain's CDR3 is CASSVPGLRAEQYF. The CDR3 DNA reads as TGTGCCAGCAGCGTCCCGGGGCTTCGTGCCGAGCAGTACTTC.

The CDR3 sequence is CASSGGGFGDQPQHF. CDR3 DNA sequence: TGTGCCAGCAGTGGGGGCGGGTTTGGGGACCAGCCCCAGCATTTT. The V call is TRBV6-1, the J call TRBJ1-5; the D gene is possibly TRBD1 (5 bases). Germline CDR1 and CDR2: MNHNS and SASEGT. V lost 4 bases, J lost 7 bases, and 17 bases lay in between. This CDR3 region has 15 residues.

V and J are TRBV30 and TRBJ2-1; tentatively, D is TRBD2 (6 bases). V lost 8 bases, J lost 4 bases, and 24 bases lay in between. From germline, CDR1 is GTSNPN and CDR2 SVGIG (reference sequence). The CDR3 covers 16 residues. CDR3 nucleotides: TGTGCCCAATCGATGGGGGGATTCGGGGCATACAATGAGCAGTTCTTC. This gives the protein CAQSMGGFGAYNEQFF.

The DNA for the CDR3 is TGTGCCAGCAGCTCATCCCGGAACCCGGGTTATGGCTACACCTTC. Amino acids: CASSSSRNPGYGYTF. The chain employs TRBV7-9 and TRBJ1-2; no definite D call. This CDR3 region has 15 residues. The ends were cut back, 4 bases at V and 5 bases at J, with 17 bases in the middle. Germline V CDR1 and CDR2: SEHNR, FQNEAQ (reference sequence).

The chain has TRBV5-1 and TRBJ2-2, with 7 positions matching TRBD1. Losses at the gene ends were 0 bases for V and 4 bases for J; bases not matched to a gene: 9. The germline CDR1 and CDR2 sequences are SGHRS and YFSETQ. This CDR3 comprises 17 residues. This chain's CDR3 is CASSLARAGGSTGELFF. In nucleotides, the CDR3 is TGCGCCAGCAGCTTGGCCAGGGCAGGGGGTAGCACCGGGGAGCTGTTTTTT.

CDR3 nucleotides: TGTGCCAGCAGCTTAGTCCCGACACTCTCCTACGAGCAGTACTTC. Amino acids: CASSLVPTLSYEQYF. This sequence joins TRBV7-2 and TRBJ2-5, with D hard to call. The DNA end lines up better with TRBJ2-7; the J call may be wrong. Germline V lookup: CDR1 SGHTA, CDR2 FQGNSA. This CDR3 spans 15 amino acids.

The chain carries TRBV27 and TRBJ1-6; TRBD1 matches 8 bases. Trimming removed 7 bases from V and 3 bases from J; junction bases left unmatched: 5. CDR3 length: 15 amino acids. Germline V gene lookup returns CDR1 MNHEY and CDR2 SMNVEV (reference sequence). In DNA form, the CDR3 reads TGTGCCAGCAAAACAGGACAGGGCTATAATTCACCCCTCCACTTT. This translates into CASKTGQGYNSPLHF.

This clone showed up just once. The CDR3 region is CASQTKGQGAHEQYF. In DNA form, the CDR3 reads TGTGCCAGCCAAACGAAGGGCCAGGGGGCGCATGAGCAGTACTTC. The V gene is TRBV6-1, the J gene TRBJ2-7; 8 nucleotides agree with TRBD1. Germline assignment: CDR1 MNHNS and CDR2 SASEGT. The CDR3 totals 15 residues. V lost 8 bases and J lost 7; bases outside the gene matches: 16.

This clone was seen once. The chain couples TRBV6-5 to TRBJ2-5; 13 bases map to TRBD2. From germline, CDR1 is MNHEY and CDR2 SVGAGI. V was clipped by 6 bases and J by 4 bases; unmatched bases: 5. The CDR3 extends over 15 amino acids. CDR3 sequence reads: CASRQGLAGIETQYF. The CDR3 DNA is TGTGCCAGCAGACAGGGACTAGCGGGGATAGAGACCCAGTACTTC.

This clone was found once. The chain employs TRBV18 and TRBJ2-1, with TRBD2 matching over 11 bases. V was clipped by 4 bases and J by 4 bases; unmatched bases: 3. The V gene's germline CDR1 is KGHSH and CDR2 LQKENI. The CDR3 contains 15 residues. The CDR3 sequence is CASSLGTSGYNEQFF. CDR3 nucleotide sequence: TGTGCCAGCTCACTCGGGACTAGCGGTTACAATGAGCAGTTCTTC.

This chain joins TRBV19 and TRBJ1-1, with TRBD1 as a possible D gene (6 bases). Trimming left V 5 bases short and J 1 base short, with 20 bases between. CDR1 is LNHDA and CDR2 is SQIVND in the germline V gene (reference sequence). The CDR3 has 17 amino acids. DNA of the CDR3: TGTGCCAGTAGTCAAAGGGTGAAGTCACAGGGGAACACTGAAGCTTTCTTT. Protein sequence: CASSQRVKSQGNTEAFF.

V gene TRBV11-2 combines with J gene TRBJ2-2; D is perhaps TRBD2 (6 bases). V dropped 3 bases and J dropped 6 bases, with 17 bases sitting between them. Germline CDR1 is SGHAT and CDR2 is FQNNGV. The CDR3 is 16 amino acids. The CDR3 here is CASSFTGGARAGELFF. The CDR3 nucleotides read TGTGCCAGCAGCTTCACTGGAGGGGCTCGTGCCGGGGAGCTGTTTTTT.

J is TRBJ2-4 and V is TRBV27; TRBD1 or TRBD2 may be the D gene (5 bases each). Between the trimmed V and J ends, which lost 8 bases and 4 bases, there was a span of 15 bases. Germline CDR1 reads MNHEY; CDR2 reads SMNVEV (reference sequence). The CDR3 covers 14 residues. The CDR3: CASAPRDGKNIQYF. CDR3 DNA: TGTGCCAGCGCTCCCCGGGACGGAAAAAACATTCAGTACTTC.

The rearrangement links TRBV29-1 to TRBJ1-1, with unresolved D. Per the germline V gene, CDR1 is SQVTM and CDR2 is ANQGSEA. V was pared by 3 bases and J by 1 base, with 12 bases between. The CDR3 loop spans 14 amino acids. The chain's CDR3 is CSVDRAGPNTEAFF. The CDR3 region has the DNA TGCAGCGTTGATAGGGCGGGCCCGAACACTGAAGCTTTCTTT.

The rearrangement links TRBV5-4 to TRBJ2-7; possibly TRBD1 for D (6 bases). From germline, CDR1 is SGHNT and CDR2 YYREEE (reference sequence). The V end lost 4 bases, the J end lost 3 bases, and 17 bases lay between the germline ends. The CDR3 consists of 15 residues. The CDR3 loop reads CASSTQQGSHYEQYF. The CDR3 DNA follows: TGTGCCAGCAGCACCCAACAGGGTTCTCACTACGAGCAGTACTTC.

The chain has TRBV28 and TRBJ2-3; 11 bases are shared with TRBD2. The V gene end was trimmed by 3 bases and the J gene end by 1 base; junction bases not matched to a gene: 6. This CDR3 has 17 amino acids. The germline V gene has CDR1 MDHEN and CDR2 SYDVKM. CDR3 residues: CASSLGQGLAGTDTQYF. The CDR3 region has the DNA TGTGCCAGCAGTTTGGGACAGGGACTAGCGGGCACAGATACGCAGTATTTT.

This chain joins TRBV23-1 and TRBJ2-7; D may be TRBD1 (6 bases). TRBV23-1 is annotated as an ORF whose role is uncertain. The length of the CDR3 is 15 residues. The V and J ends lost 6 bases and 2 bases respectively, with 17 bases between them. The CDR3, as DNA: TGCGCCAGCAGCCCTACAACAGGGTACACCTACGAGCAGTACTTC. Protein sequence: CASSPTTGYTYEQYF.

In the case of this clone: The identical CDR3 is also encoded by other nucleotide sequences in the sample. The chain carries TRBV2 and TRBJ2-5, with 9 nucleotides matching TRBD2. The ends lost 9 bases at V and 5 bases at J; junction bases unmatched: 4. The germline CDR1 and CDR2 sequences are SNHLY and FYNNEI. The CDR3 has 12 amino acids. This chain's CDR3 is CASSLAGETQYF. DNA for the CDR3: TGTGCCAGTAGCCTAGCGGGGGAGACCCAGTACTTC.